This T cell receptor (beta chain) came from a study of T cell repertoires in ileal Crohn's disease. The wider study: Median disease duration was about 8.2 years; 35% smoked at surgery. Overall study results and limits: Every patient over 26.8% clonality showed endoscopic recurrence.

Clones were sequenced by immunoSEQ multiplex PCR, and TCRdb holds only the in-frame ones, with some missing. The sample lists more than 2,000 clones, about four fifths occurring once. Germline assignment: CDR1 SEHNR and CDR2 FQNEAQ (reference sequence). V gave up 5 bases and J gave up 1 base; unmatched junction bases: 3. CDR3 length: 15 amino acids. Described time point: neoterminal ileum biopsy at postoperative endoscopy, about 6 months after surgery. Patients were adults with ileal or ileocolonic Crohn's disease needing resection. On this clone: Its antigen is not known.

This sequence joins TRBV7-9 and TRBJ2-5; TRBD1 aligns across 11 bases. The sample taken for sequencing was ileal tissue. This clonotype was obtained from an adult with Crohn's disease. CDR3 protein: CASSEGTGGQETQYF. CDR3 bases: TGTGCCAGCAGCGAAGGGACAGGGGGCCAAGAGACCCAGTACTTC.